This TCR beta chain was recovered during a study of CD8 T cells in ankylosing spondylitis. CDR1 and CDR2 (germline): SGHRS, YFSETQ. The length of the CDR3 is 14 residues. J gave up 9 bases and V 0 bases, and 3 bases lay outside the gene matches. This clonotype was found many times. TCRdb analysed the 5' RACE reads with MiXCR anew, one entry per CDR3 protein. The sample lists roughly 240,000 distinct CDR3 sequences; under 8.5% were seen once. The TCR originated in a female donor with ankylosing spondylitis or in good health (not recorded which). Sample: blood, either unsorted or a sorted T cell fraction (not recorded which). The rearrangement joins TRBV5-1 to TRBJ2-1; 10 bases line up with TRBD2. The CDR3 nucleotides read TGCGCCAGCAGCTTGGTTAGCGGGAGGACTGAGCAGTTCTTC. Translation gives CASSLVSGRTEQFF.